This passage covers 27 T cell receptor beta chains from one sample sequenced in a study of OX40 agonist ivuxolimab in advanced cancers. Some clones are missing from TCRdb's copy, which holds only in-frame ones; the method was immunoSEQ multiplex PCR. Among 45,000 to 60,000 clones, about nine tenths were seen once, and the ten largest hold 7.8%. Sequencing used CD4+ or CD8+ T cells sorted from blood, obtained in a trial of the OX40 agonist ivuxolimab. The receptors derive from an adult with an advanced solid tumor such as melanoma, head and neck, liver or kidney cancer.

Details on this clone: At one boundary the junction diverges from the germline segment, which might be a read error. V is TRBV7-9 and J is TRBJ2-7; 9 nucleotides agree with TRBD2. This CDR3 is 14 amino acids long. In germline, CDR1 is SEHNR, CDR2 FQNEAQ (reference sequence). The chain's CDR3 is CASSLGAREGEQCF. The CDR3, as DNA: TGTGCCAGCAGCTTAGGTGCGCGGGAGGGAGAGCAGTGCTTC. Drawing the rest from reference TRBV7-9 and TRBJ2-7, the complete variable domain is DTGVSQNPRHKITKRGQNVTFRCDPISEHNRLYWYRQTLGQGPEFLTYFQNEAQLEKSRLLSDRFSAERPKGSFSTLEIQRTEQGDSAMYLCASSLGAREGEQCFGPGTRLTVT.

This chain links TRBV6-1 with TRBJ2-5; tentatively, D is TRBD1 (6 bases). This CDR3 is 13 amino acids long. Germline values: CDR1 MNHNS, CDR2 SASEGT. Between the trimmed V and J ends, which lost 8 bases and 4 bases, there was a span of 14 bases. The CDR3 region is CASRQGIGETQYF. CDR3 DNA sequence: TGTGCCAGCCGTCAGGGGATCGGAGAGACCCAGTACTTC.

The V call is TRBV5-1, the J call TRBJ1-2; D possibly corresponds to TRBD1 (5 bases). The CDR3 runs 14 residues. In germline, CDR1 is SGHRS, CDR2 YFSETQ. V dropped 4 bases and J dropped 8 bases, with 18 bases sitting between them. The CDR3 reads CASSTGVLDRGYTF. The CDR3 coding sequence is TGCGCCAGCAGCACAGGCGTCCTCGATCGCGGCTACACCTTC.

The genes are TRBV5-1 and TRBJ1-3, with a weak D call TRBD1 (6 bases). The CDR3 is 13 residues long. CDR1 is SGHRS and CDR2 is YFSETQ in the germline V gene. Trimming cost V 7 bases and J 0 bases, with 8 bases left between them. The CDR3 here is CASQDSSGNTIYF. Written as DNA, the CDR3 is TGCGCCAGCCAGGACAGCTCTGGAAACACCATATATTTT.

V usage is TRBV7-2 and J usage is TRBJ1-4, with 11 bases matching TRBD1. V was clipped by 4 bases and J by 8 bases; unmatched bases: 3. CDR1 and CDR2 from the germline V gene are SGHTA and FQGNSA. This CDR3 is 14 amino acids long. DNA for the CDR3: TGTGCCAGCAGCTGGGACAGGGGGGGAGAAAAACTGTTTTTT. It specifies CASSWDRGGEKLFF.

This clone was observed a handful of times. As DNA, the CDR3 is TGTGCCAGTAAGGCTGTCCTAGGGTCCTACGAGCAGTACTTC. This encodes CASKAVLGSYEQYF. The rearrangement uses TRBV19 and TRBJ2-7; D gene unclear. Trimming stripped 7 bases from V and 1 base from J, with 14 bases between. The CDR3 length is 14 residues. CDR1 and CDR2 (germline): LNHDA, SQIVND (reference sequence).

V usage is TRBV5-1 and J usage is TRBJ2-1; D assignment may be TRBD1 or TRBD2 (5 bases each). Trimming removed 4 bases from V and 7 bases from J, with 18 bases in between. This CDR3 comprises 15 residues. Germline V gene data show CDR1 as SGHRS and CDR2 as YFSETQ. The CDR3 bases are TGCGCCAGCAGCGGGGGTGGCAGGGTCGGGAATGAGCAGTTCTTC. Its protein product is CASSGGGRVGNEQFF. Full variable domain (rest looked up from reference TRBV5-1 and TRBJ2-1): KAGVTQTPRYLIKTRGQQVTLSCSPISGHRSVSWYQQTPGQGLQFLFEYFSETQRNKGNFPGRFSGRQFSNSRSEMNVSTLELGDSALYLCASSGGGRVGNEQFFGPGTRLTVL.

The CDR3 reads CASSPPGLAVETQYF. CDR3 bases: TGTGCCAGCTCACCGCCGGGACTAGCGGTCGAGACCCAGTACTTC. The chain couples TRBV18 to TRBJ2-5, with 11 bases aligning to TRBD2. The CDR3 is made up of 15 amino acids. The germline V gene has CDR1 KGHSH and CDR2 LQKENI. V lost 3 bases and J lost 5; bases outside the gene matches: 5.

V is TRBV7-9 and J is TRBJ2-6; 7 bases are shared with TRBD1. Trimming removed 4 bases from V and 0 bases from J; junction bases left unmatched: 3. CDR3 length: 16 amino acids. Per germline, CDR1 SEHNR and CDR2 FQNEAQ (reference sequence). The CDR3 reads CASSSGQASGANVLTF. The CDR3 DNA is TGTGCCAGCAGCTCTGGACAGGCCTCTGGGGCCAACGTCCTGACTTTC. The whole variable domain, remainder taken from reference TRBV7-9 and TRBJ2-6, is DTGVSQNPRHKITKRGQNVTFRCDPISEHNRLYWYRQTLGQGPEFLTYFQNEAQLEKSRLLSDRFSAERPKGSFSTLEIQRTEQGDSAMYLCASSSGQASGANVLTFGAGSRLTVL.

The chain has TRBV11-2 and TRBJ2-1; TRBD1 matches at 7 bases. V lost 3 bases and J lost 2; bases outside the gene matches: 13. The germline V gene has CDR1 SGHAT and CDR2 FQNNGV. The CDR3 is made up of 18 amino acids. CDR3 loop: CASSFTLWTGRPYNEQFF. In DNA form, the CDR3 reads TGTGCCAGCAGCTTCACCCTTTGGACAGGACGGCCCTACAATGAGCAGTTCTTC.

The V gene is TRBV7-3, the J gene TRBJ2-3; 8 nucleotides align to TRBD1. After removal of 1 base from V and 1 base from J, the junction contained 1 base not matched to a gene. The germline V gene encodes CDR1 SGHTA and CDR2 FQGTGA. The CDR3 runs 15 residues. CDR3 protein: CASSLNRGGTDTQYF. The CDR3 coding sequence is TGTGCCAGCAGCTTAAACAGGGGGGGCACAGATACGCAGTATTTT.

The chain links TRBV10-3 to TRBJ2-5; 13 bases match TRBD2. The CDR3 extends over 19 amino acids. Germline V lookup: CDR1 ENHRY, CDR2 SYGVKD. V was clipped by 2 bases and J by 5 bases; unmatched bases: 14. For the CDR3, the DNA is TGTGCCATCAGTGAGGCCTTAGGACTAGCGGGAGAGGTGGGGGAGACCCAGTACTTC. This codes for CAISEALGLAGEVGETQYF.

The CDR3 sequence is CASVRAGQGETQYF. The CDR3 bases are TGCGCCAGCGTACGGGCAGGACAGGGCGAGACCCAGTACTTC. J is TRBJ2-5 and V is TRBV5-1, with 8 bases matching TRBD1. The J segment lost 5 bases and the V segment lost 7 bases, leaving 10 bases of the junction unmatched. This CDR3 has 14 amino acids. Germline V gene data show CDR1 as SGHRS and CDR2 as YFSETQ.

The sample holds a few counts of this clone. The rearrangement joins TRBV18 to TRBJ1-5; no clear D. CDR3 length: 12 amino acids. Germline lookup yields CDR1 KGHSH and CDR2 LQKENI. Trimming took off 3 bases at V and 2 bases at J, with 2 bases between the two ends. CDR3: CASSPGNQPQHF. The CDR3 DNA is TGTGCCAGCTCACCGGGCAATCAGCCCCAGCATTTT.

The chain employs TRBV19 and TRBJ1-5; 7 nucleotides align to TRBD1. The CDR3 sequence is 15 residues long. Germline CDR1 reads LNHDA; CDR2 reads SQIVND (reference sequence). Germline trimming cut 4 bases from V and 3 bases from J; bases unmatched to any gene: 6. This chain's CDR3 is CASSKGQTINQPQHF. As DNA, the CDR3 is TGTGCCAGTAGTAAGGGACAGACTATCAATCAGCCCCAGCATTTT.

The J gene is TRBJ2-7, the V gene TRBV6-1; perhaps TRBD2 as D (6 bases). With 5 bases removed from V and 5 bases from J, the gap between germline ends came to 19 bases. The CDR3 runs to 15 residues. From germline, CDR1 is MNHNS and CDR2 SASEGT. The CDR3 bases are TGTGCCAGCAGTCGAGCGGGCCCCCAGCCGAACGAGCAGTACTTC. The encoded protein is CASSRAGPQPNEQYF.

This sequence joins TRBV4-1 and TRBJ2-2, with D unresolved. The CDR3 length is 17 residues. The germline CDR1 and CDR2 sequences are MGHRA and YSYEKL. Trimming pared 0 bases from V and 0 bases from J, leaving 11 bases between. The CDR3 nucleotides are TGCGCCAGCAGCCAAGACTTTGGCAGTACGAACACCGGGGAGCTGTTTTTT. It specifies CASSQDFGSTNTGELFF.

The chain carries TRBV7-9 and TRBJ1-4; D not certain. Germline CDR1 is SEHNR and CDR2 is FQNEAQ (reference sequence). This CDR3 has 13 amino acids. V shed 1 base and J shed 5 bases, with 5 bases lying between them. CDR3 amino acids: CASSLGQNEKLFF. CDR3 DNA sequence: TGTGCCAGCAGCTTAGGTCAGAATGAAAAACTGTTTTTT.

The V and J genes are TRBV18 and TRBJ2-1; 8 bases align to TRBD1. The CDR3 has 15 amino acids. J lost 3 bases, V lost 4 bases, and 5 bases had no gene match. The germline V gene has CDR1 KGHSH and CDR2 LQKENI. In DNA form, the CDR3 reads TGTGCCAGCTCACTCGGGACAGGTATCTACAATGAGCAGTTCTTC. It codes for CASSLGTGIYNEQFF.

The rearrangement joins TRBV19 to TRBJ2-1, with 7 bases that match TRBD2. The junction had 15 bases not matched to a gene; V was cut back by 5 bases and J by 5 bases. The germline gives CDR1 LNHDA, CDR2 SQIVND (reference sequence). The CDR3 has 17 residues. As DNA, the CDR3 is TGTGCCAGTAGTGCCGGGACTAACTCCCACCCCGACAATGAGCAGTTCTTC. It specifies CASSAGTNSHPDNEQFF.

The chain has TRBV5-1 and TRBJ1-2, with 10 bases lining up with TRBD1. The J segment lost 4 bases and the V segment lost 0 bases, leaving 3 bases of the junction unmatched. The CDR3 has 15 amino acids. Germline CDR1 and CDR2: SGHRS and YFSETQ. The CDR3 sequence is CASSLGTGGVYGYTF. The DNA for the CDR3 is TGCGCCAGCAGCTTGGGGACAGGGGGAGTCTATGGCTACACCTTC.

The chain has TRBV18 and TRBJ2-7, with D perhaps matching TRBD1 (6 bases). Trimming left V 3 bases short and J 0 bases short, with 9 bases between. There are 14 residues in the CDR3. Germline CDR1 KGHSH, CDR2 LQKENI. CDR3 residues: CASSPGQTSYEQYF. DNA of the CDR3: TGTGCCAGCTCACCTGGACAGACCTCCTACGAGCAGTACTTC. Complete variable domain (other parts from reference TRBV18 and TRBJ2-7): NAGVMQNPRHLVRRRGQEARLRCSPMKGHSHVYWYRQLPEEGLKFMVYLQKENIIDESGMPKERFSAEFPKEGPSILRIQQVVRGDSAAYFCASSPGQTSYEQYFGPGTRLTVT.

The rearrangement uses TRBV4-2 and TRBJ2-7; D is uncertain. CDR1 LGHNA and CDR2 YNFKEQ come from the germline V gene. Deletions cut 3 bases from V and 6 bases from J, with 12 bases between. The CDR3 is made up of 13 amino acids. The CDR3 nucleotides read TGTGCCAGCAGCCATATATCGGCCTTCGAGCAGTACTTC. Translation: CASSHISAFEQYF.

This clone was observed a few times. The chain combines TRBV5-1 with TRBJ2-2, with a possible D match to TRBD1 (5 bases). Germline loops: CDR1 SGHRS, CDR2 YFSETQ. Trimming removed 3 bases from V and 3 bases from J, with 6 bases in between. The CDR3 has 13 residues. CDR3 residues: CASSSRDTGELFF. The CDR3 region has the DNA TGCGCCAGCAGCTCCAGGGACACCGGGGAGCTGTTTTTT. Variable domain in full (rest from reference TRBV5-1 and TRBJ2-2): KAGVTQTPRYLIKTRGQQVTLSCSPISGHRSVSWYQQTPGQGLQFLFEYFSETQRNKGNFPGRFSGRQFSNSRSEMNVSTLELGDSALYLCASSSRDTGELFFGEGSRLTVL.

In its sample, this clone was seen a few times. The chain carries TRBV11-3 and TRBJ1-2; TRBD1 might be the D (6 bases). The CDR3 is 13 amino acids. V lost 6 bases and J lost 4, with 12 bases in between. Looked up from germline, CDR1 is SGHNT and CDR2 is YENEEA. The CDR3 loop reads CASSQGTSYGYTF. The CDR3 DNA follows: TGTGCCAGCAGTCAGGGGACCTCCTATGGCTACACCTTC.

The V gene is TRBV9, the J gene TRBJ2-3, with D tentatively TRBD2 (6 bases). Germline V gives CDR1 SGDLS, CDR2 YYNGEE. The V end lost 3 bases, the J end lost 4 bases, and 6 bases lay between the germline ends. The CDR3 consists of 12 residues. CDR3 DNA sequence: TGTGCCAGCAGCGGCGGGGCAGATACGCAGTATTTT. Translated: CASSGGADTQYF.

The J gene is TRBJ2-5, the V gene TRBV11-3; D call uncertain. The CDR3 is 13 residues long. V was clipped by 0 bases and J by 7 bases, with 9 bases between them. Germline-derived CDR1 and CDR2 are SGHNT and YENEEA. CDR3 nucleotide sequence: TGTGCCAGCAGCTTAGATAGGGTTCGGACCCAGTACTTC. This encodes CASSLDRVRTQYF.